The rows below give T cell receptor beta chains drawn from one sample of a study of CD4 T cells in relation to SARS-CoV-2 and coronaviruses. Generated by immunoSEQ multiplex PCR, the TCRdb table keeps only in-frame clones and is missing some. The table has 20,000 to 25,000 clones, more than 65% seen once. Antigen specificity for these receptors is unknown. Sequencing was performed on CD4+ T cells from PBMCs, cultured in vitro. Receptors originate from a human donor in good health. CDR3s include the opening cysteine and the closing phenylalanine or tryptophan. Each record gives: clone size, V gene, CDR3 protein. Clone size appears in some rows only: once, few, many, or a class for an expanded clone.

clone size: .; V gene: TRBV29-1; CDR3 protein: CSVDSTGTGNGYTF
clone size: .; V gene: TRBV19; CDR3 protein: CASSKTGAGQPQHF
clone size: .; V gene: TRBV7-3; CDR3 protein: CASSSQGRPEAFF
clone size: .; V gene: TRBV5-1; CDR3 protein: CASSLDQGAAFYYEQYF
clone size: .; V gene: TRBV5-4; CDR3 protein: CASSSLMSPEQYF
clone size: .; V gene: TRBV7-2; CDR3 protein: CASSLGGSGANVLTF
clone size: few; V gene: TRBV4-1; CDR3 protein: CASSQVVHEQFF
clone size: .; V gene: TRBV19; CDR3 protein: CASSPGGGTEAFF
clone size: .; V gene: TRBV5-1; CDR3 protein: CASSSFTGLGAPEAFF
clone size: .; V gene: TRBV19; CDR3 protein: CASSRGRSSSYNEQFF
clone size: .; V gene: TRBV12-3/TRBV12-4; CDR3 protein: CASKMLSGNTIYF
clone size: .; V gene: TRBV5-8; CDR3 protein: CASSLGWGRGDTEAFF
clone size: few; V gene: TRBV6-2/TRBV6-3; CDR3 protein: CASSYGRGGFPYSNQPQHF
clone size: .; V gene: TRBV30; CDR3 protein: CAWSGQLAGVGDTQYF
clone size: few; V gene: TRBV30; CDR3 protein: CAWNLQGARGANVLTF
clone size: .; V gene: TRBV4-1; CDR3 protein: CASSQPTRDRVRAFF
clone size: .; V gene: TRBV11-1; CDR3 protein: CASSLDLTSGSYEQYF
clone size: .; V gene: TRBV3-1/TRBV3-2; CDR3 protein: CASSVTGDTDTQYF
clone size: few; V gene: TRBV5-1; CDR3 protein: CASSSDRIFYNEQFF
clone size: .; V gene: TRBV7-3; CDR3 protein: CASSLRAGPKGTSGSSYEQYF
clone size: .; V gene: TRBV14; CDR3 protein: CASSQDNGGQGIGRYNSPLHF
clone size: .; V gene: TRBV2; CDR3 protein: CASSAGVNYGYTF